Below are 17 T cell receptor beta chains sequenced from a single sample in a study of blood T cell repertoires in COVID-19. Generated by immunoSEQ multiplex PCR, the TCRdb table keeps only in-frame clones and is missing some. The table shows about 180,000 clones, with about 88% occurring only once. Sequencing was carried out using PBMCs or T cells enriched from blood (not recorded which). The source is a woman aged 18-29 years who had recovered from COVID-19.

This chain joins TRBV19 and TRBJ1-1; D perhaps matches TRBD1 (6 bases). In germline, CDR1 is LNHDA, CDR2 SQIVND (reference sequence). The V and J ends lost 3 bases and 3 bases respectively, with 20 bases between them. The CDR3 extends over 17 amino acids. The chain's CDR3 is CASSIATRDRPHTEAFF. The CDR3 nucleotides are TGTGCCAGTAGTATCGCTACACGAGACAGGCCCCACACTGAAGCTTTCTTT.

This chain connects TRBV19 to TRBJ1-5; D is uncertain. V was cut by 3 bases and J by 3 bases, with 9 bases left in between. CDR3 length equals 14 residues. Germline V gene lookup returns CDR1 LNHDA and CDR2 SQIVND (reference sequence). The CDR3 DNA reads as TGTGCCAGTAGTATCTGGGGAGACAATCAGCCCCAGCATTTT. Translated: CASSIWGDNQPQHF.

This chain uses TRBV4-3 with TRBJ1-4, with 7 positions matching TRBD1. The V segment lost 0 bases and the J segment 5 bases; nucleotides outside the gene matches: 9. The germline gives CDR1 LGHNA, CDR2 YSLEER. The CDR3 sequence is 17 residues long. The CDR3 here is CASSQEPPGTANEKLFF. The CDR3 bases are TGCGCCAGCAGCCAAGAACCGCCCGGGACAGCGAATGAAAAACTGTTTTTT.

This CDR3 reads CASSPLGHSNSGSPLHF. In DNA form, the CDR3 reads TGTGCCAGCTCACCCTTGGGACACTCGAACTCGGGCTCACCCCTCCACTTT. This sequence joins TRBV18 and TRBJ1-6, with D maybe TRBD1 (6 bases). The CDR3 sequence is 17 residues long. The germline gives CDR1 KGHSH, CDR2 LQKENI. The V and J ends lost 3 bases and 10 bases respectively, with 22 bases between them.

V and J are TRBV19 and TRBJ1-4, with 7 bases fitting TRBD1. The germline V gene has CDR1 LNHDA and CDR2 SQIVND (reference sequence). The CDR3 runs 14 residues. J lost 8 bases, V lost 8 bases, and 11 bases had no gene match. The chain's CDR3 is CASGQVPSAEKLFF. CDR3 nucleotides: TGTGCCAGTGGACAGGTACCTTCGGCCGAAAAACTGTTTTTT.

This chain uses TRBV5-1 with TRBJ1-2; D is unresolved. The ends were cut back, 4 bases at V and 2 bases at J, with 9 bases in the middle. The CDR3 is 13 amino acids. Germline CDR1 reads SGHRS; CDR2 reads YFSETQ. The CDR3 nucleotides are TGCGCCAGCAGCAATACAGTGAACTATGGCTACACCTTC. Protein: CASSNTVNYGYTF. Together with reference TRBV5-1 and TRBJ1-2, the CDR3 gives the full variable domain: KAGVTQTPRYLIKTRGQQVTLSCSPISGHRSVSWYQQTPGQGLQFLFEYFSETQRNKGNFPGRFSGRQFSNSRSEMNVSTLELGDSALYLCASSNTVNYGYTFGSGTRLTVV.

The V gene is TRBV5-1, the J gene TRBJ2-7, with D perhaps TRBD1 (7 bases). The CDR3 extends over 15 amino acids. Germline values: CDR1 SGHRS, CDR2 YFSETQ. V was shortened by 0 bases and J by 4 bases, with 14 bases between the two germline ends. The CDR3 sequence: CASSLAPGGGYEQYF. The CDR3 nucleotides read TGCGCCAGCAGCTTGGCTCCAGGGGGAGGATACGAGCAGTACTTC.

The sample holds a few counts of this clone. The V and J genes are TRBV4-1 and TRBJ2-1; 10 bases map to TRBD2. V lost 0 bases to trimming and J lost 2 bases; unmatched junction nucleotides: 4. The CDR3 runs to 17 residues. Germline V gives CDR1 MGHRA, CDR2 YSYEKL. The CDR3 loop is CASSQDRLAGAYNEQFF. As DNA, the CDR3 is TGCGCCAGCAGCCAAGATCGACTAGCGGGCGCCTACAATGAGCAGTTCTTC.

The genes are TRBV10-1 and TRBJ1-2, with D maybe TRBD1 (6 bases). V dropped 2 bases and J dropped 6 bases, with 10 bases sitting between them. The CDR3 covers 13 residues. Germline assignment: CDR1 WNHNN and CDR2 SYGVQD (reference sequence). The CDR3 sequence: CASSELRGNGYTF. In DNA, the CDR3 is TGCGCCAGCAGTGAGCTCAGGGGTAATGGCTACACCTTC.

The chain has TRBV2 and TRBJ2-1; D not resolved. Germline CDR1 is SNHLY and CDR2 is FYNNEI. V was trimmed by 7 bases and J by 0 bases, leaving 10 bases between them. The CDR3 is made up of 14 amino acids. CDR3 sequence reads: CASIELISYNEQFF. CDR3 bases: TGTGCCAGCATAGAGCTGATCTCCTACAATGAGCAGTTCTTC.

In its sample, this clone was seen once. At one end the junction does not follow the germline gene, possibly because of a read error. The chain couples TRBV7-7 to TRBJ2-5; no definite D call. Germline values: CDR1 SSHAT, CDR2 FNYEAQ (reference sequence). This CDR3 is built from 16 residues. The CDR3 reads CASSLSVSPGQETQYF. The CDR3 DNA reads as TGTGCTAGCAGCTTATCGGTTAGCCCCGGCCAAGAGACCCAGTACTTC.

The chain employs TRBV2 and TRBJ1-5, with D unclear. Per germline, CDR1 SNHLY and CDR2 FYNNEI. V was trimmed by 5 bases and J by 3 bases, leaving 8 bases between them. The CDR3 length is 13 residues. The CDR3 region has the DNA TGTGCCAGCAGTCCAGATTTCAATCAGCCCCAGCATTTT. It encodes CASSPDFNQPQHF.

The chain carries TRBV11-2 and TRBJ1-4; weak D call: TRBD1 (6 bases). Trimming cost V 3 bases and J 0 bases, with 17 bases left between them. The V gene's germline CDR1 is SGHAT and CDR2 FQNNGV. The CDR3 spans 18 residues. CDR3 DNA: TGTGCCAGCAGCTTGGGACACCTAATCTTTGCAACTAATGAAAAACTGTTTTTT. It is translated as CASSLGHLIFATNEKLFF.

V and J are TRBV28 and TRBJ1-1; D ambiguous. CDR1 and CDR2 (germline): MDHEN, SYDVKM. The CDR3 extends over 15 amino acids. V was trimmed by 1 base and J by 0 bases, leaving 9 bases between them. CDR3 residues: CASSLLDTLNTEAFF. For the CDR3, the DNA is TGTGCCAGCAGTTTATTAGACACCTTGAACACTGAAGCTTTCTTT.

This sequence joins TRBV6-5 and TRBJ2-1; 7 bases fit TRBD1. The germline V gene has CDR1 MNHEY and CDR2 SVGAGI. V lost 9 bases to trimming and J lost 10 bases; unmatched junction nucleotides: 15. There are 14 residues in the CDR3. CDR3 coding DNA: TGTGCCAGTCACCGGGACAGAAGATTAGGAGAGCAGTTCTTC. Its protein is CASHRDRRLGEQFF.

This clone has just a few counts. The chain combines TRBV5-6 with TRBJ2-5; D is ambiguous. V lost 4 bases and J 0 bases, leaving 16 bases between the germline ends. This CDR3 has 16 amino acids. Per germline, CDR1 SGHDT and CDR2 YYEEEE. CDR3 DNA: TGTGCCAGCAGCCCGTGGCCAATCGGGTACCAAGAGACCCAGTACTTC. Translating gives CASSPWPIGYQETQYF.

The chain has TRBV28 and TRBJ2-1; possibly TRBD2 for D (7 bases). The CDR3 contains 14 residues. Germline CDR1 reads MDHEN; CDR2 reads SYDVKM. Trimming pared 3 bases from V and 11 bases from J, leaving 17 bases between. The CDR3 region is CASSFRGPGGKQFF. The CDR3 nucleotides read TGTGCCAGCAGTTTTCGGGGTCCGGGGGGCAAGCAGTTCTTC.